A single sample is the source of the 32 T cell receptor beta chains below, sequenced in a study of OX40 agonist ivuxolimab in advanced cancers. Libraries came from the immunoSEQ multiplex PCR assay. TCRdb holds this immuneACCESS table with in-frame rearrangements only. Some clones are missing; in checked studies, unresolved V genes explain under half, and the rest has no known cause. This sample lists 70,000 to 95,000 clones; approximately 88% were detected once. Approximately 13% of the sample goes to the ten largest clones. Sequenced here: CD4+ or CD8+ T cells sorted from blood, sampled in a trial of the OX40 agonist ivuxolimab. All receptors come from an adult with an advanced solid tumor such as melanoma, head and neck, liver or kidney cancer.

The chain combines TRBV7-8 with TRBJ1-6; unclear D gene. The ends were cut back, 5 bases at V and 3 bases at J, with 17 bases in the middle. The length of the CDR3 is 17 residues. Germline V gives CDR1 SGHVS, CDR2 FQNEAQ. CDR3 residues: CASSHMAGEVYNSPLHF. The CDR3 bases are TGTGCCAGCAGCCACATGGCCGGGGAGGTCTATAATTCACCCCTCCACTTT.

The chain has TRBV10-3 and TRBJ2-2, with 7 nucleotides matching TRBD1. Germline loops: CDR1 ENHRY, CDR2 SYGVKD. This CDR3 contains 18 residues. Trimming at V came to 2 bases and at J to 1 base, leaving 10 bases not matched to a gene. CDR3 coding DNA: TGTGCCATCAGTGAGGTGGGGACAGTCTACGTGAACACCGGGGAGCTGTTTTTT. Protein sequence: CAISEVGTVYVNTGELFF.

The CDR3 here is CATSEGQGSAGELFF. The CDR3 DNA sequence: TGCGCCACATCGGAGGGACAGGGGTCTGCCGGGGAGCTGTTTTTT. The rearrangement uses TRBV4-1 and TRBJ2-2, with 10 bases fitting TRBD1. Germline V gene sequence: CDR1 MGHRA, CDR2 YSYEKL. V trimming: 10 bases; J trimming: 6 bases; junction bases outside the gene matches: 11. This CDR3 has 15 residues.

V gene TRBV11-3 combines with J gene TRBJ2-7; 10 bases line up with TRBD1. Germline V gene lookup returns CDR1 SGHNT and CDR2 YENEEA. This CDR3 spans 14 amino acids. Trimming cost V 5 bases and J 5 bases; bases outside gene matches: 6. Written as DNA, the CDR3 is TGTGCCAGCAGCACCGGACAGGGGGTGGACGAGCAGTACTTC. It translates to CASSTGQGVDEQYF.

The chain employs TRBV12-5 and TRBJ2-2, with a weak D call TRBD2 (6 bases). Trimming left V 2 bases short and J 5 bases short, with 12 bases between. CDR1 and CDR2 from the germline V gene are LGHNT and FRNRAP. The CDR3 spans 15 residues. In DNA form, the CDR3 reads TGTGCTAGTGGTTTGTTCCGGGCGGGGACCGGGGAGCTGTTTTTT. Translation: CASGLFRAGTGELFF.

The chain links TRBV7-9 to TRBJ2-2, with 11 bases fitting TRBD1. With V trimmed by 5 bases and J by 6 bases, 5 bases remained unmatched. The CDR3 sequence is 15 residues long. Germline CDR1 is SEHNR and CDR2 is FQNEAQ (reference sequence). For the CDR3, the DNA is TGTGCCAGCAGCAGGACAGGGGGCTACGCCGGGGAGCTGTTTTTT. It codes for CASSRTGGYAGELFF. The full variable domain, rest sourced from reference TRBV7-9 and TRBJ2-2, is DTGVSQNPRHKITKRGQNVTFRCDPISEHNRLYWYRQTLGQGPEFLTYFQNEAQLEKSRLLSDRFSAERPKGSFSTLEIQRTEQGDSAMYLCASSRTGGYAGELFFGEGSRLTVL.

The chain recombines TRBV5-1 with TRBJ2-1, with TRBD2 matching 14 bases. The trim removed 4 bases at V and 9 bases at J, leaving 6 bases unmatched. This CDR3 comprises 15 residues. Germline V CDR1 and CDR2: SGHRS, YFSETQ. In nucleotides, the CDR3 is TGCGCCAGCAGCGAGAGACTAGCGGGAGGGGGTGAGCAGTTCTTC. Translating it yields CASSERLAGGGEQFF.

In nucleotides, the CDR3 is TGTGCCAGCAGCTTCGGAACCTCCTACGAGCAGTACTTC. Protein sequence: CASSFGTSYEQYF. The genes are TRBV5-6 and TRBJ2-7, with D hard to call. The CDR3 contains 13 residues. Between the trimmed V and J ends, which lost 2 bases and 0 bases, there was a span of 6 bases. The germline gives CDR1 SGHDT, CDR2 YYEEEE.

This clone has a single count. The V gene is TRBV4-2, the J gene TRBJ2-3; D not certain. The CDR3 is made up of 13 amino acids. The V gene lost 2 bases and the J gene lost 4 bases, with 7 bases spanning the gap. In germline, CDR1 is LGHNA, CDR2 YNFKEQ. CDR3 sequence (DNA): TGTGCCAGCAGCCAATCATCCCCAGATACGCAGTATTTT. Residues: CASSQSSPDTQYF.

This chain uses TRBV28 with TRBJ1-1; D might be TRBD1 (5 bases). This CDR3 has 14 amino acids. CDR1 is MDHEN, CDR2 SYDVKM, per germline. V lost 3 bases and J 4 bases, leaving 12 bases between the germline ends. Here the CDR3 DNA reads TGTGCCAGCAGTTTGTACAGGTCAGGCACTGAAGCTTTCTTT. This sequence encodes CASSLYRSGTEAFF.

The chain has TRBV29-1 and TRBJ1-4; the match to TRBD1 covers 9 bases. The germline gives CDR1 SQVTM, CDR2 ANQGSEA. J gave up 7 bases and V 5 bases, and 5 bases lay outside the gene matches. CDR3 size: 13 residues. The CDR3 DNA reads as TGCAGCGTTCAACAGGGGGCGCGTGAAAAACTGTTTTTT. Residues: CSVQQGAREKLFF.

V gene TRBV29-1 combines with J gene TRBJ2-3, with 7 bases identical to TRBD2. Per the germline V gene, CDR1 is SQVTM and CDR2 is ANQGSEA. With V trimmed by 5 bases and J by 2 bases, 7 bases remained unmatched. The CDR3 has 14 amino acids. CDR3 residues: CSVRVAGDTDTQYF. In nucleotides, the CDR3 is TGCAGCGTTCGAGTTGCGGGGGACACAGATACGCAGTATTTT.

This rearrangement joins TRBV18 to TRBJ2-7; TRBD2 might be the D (6 bases). Trimming removed 1 base from V and 6 bases from J, with 16 bases in between. This CDR3 has 15 residues. Germline CDR1 reads KGHSH; CDR2 reads LQKENI. CDR3 nucleotides: TGTGCCAGCTCACCACGGCTCAGGGAGGCAGGCGAGCAGTACTTC. Amino acids: CASSPRLREAGEQYF. Complete variable domain (other parts from reference TRBV18 and TRBJ2-7): NAGVMQNPRHLVRRRGQEARLRCSPMKGHSHVYWYRQLPEEGLKFMVYLQKENIIDESGMPKERFSAEFPKEGPSILRIQQVVRGDSAAYFCASSPRLREAGEQYFGPGTRLTVT.

There are many counts of this clone. The rearrangement uses TRBV9 and TRBJ2-7, with 12 bases fitting TRBD2. V lost 4 bases, J lost 3 bases, and 2 bases stayed unmatched. There are 14 residues in the CDR3. Germline CDR1 SGDLS, CDR2 YYNGEE. CDR3 bases: TGTGCCAGCAGCCAGGGACTAGCGGGCTACGAGCAGTACTTC. It translates to CASSQGLAGYEQYF.

The genes are TRBV5-4 and TRBJ1-1; D call uncertain. V lost 5 bases, J lost 6 bases, and 14 bases lay in between. The germline V gene encodes CDR1 SGHNT and CDR2 YYREEE (reference sequence). The CDR3 extends over 13 amino acids. CDR3 nucleotide sequence: TGTGCCAGCAGGCTGGCGTCTAACGCTGAAGCTTTCTTT. This sequence encodes CASRLASNAEAFF.

The genes are TRBV7-3 and TRBJ2-1, with D tentatively TRBD1 or TRBD2 (5 bases each). CDR3 length equals 15 residues. CDR1 is SGHTA, CDR2 FQGTGA, per germline. Trimming stripped 3 bases from V and 0 bases from J, with 9 bases between. For the CDR3, the DNA is TGTGCCAGCAGCTTCGGGGCGAACTCCTACAATGAGCAGTTCTTC. Residues: CASSFGANSYNEQFF.

This chain connects TRBV6-6 to TRBJ1-5, with TRBD1 identical over 9 bases. This CDR3 comprises 15 residues. V shed 8 bases and J 1 base; nucleotides not matched to a gene: 6. Germline-derived CDR1 and CDR2 are MNHNY and SVGAGI (reference sequence). The CDR3 DNA is TGTGCCAGCGGAACAGGGGGCGGGAGCAATCAGCCCCAGCATTTT. Its protein is CASGTGGGSNQPQHF.

The chain is built from TRBV30 and TRBJ1-2, with D possibly being TRBD1 (6 bases). V was clipped by 3 bases and J by 2 bases, with 10 bases between them. The germline V gene has CDR1 GTSNPN and CDR2 SVGIG (reference sequence). The CDR3 loop spans 13 amino acids. The CDR3 DNA reads TGTGCCTGGAGGGCGGACAGAAACTATGGCTACACCTTC. Its protein is CAWRADRNYGYTF.

The J gene is TRBJ2-3, the V gene TRBV19; 9 nucleotides line up with TRBD2. Germline trimming cut 5 bases from V and 4 bases from J; bases unmatched to any gene: 13. The CDR3 has 17 residues. CDR1 is LNHDA, CDR2 SQIVND, per germline (reference sequence). The CDR3: CASSFRLAGVVSDTQYF. The DNA of the CDR3 is TGTGCCAGTAGTTTCCGATTAGCGGGAGTAGTCTCAGATACGCAGTATTTT.

This rearrangement joins TRBV6-5 to TRBJ2-7, with 9 positions matching TRBD1. The CDR3 has 14 residues. The V and J ends lost 2 bases and 5 bases, in that order; junction bases with no gene match: 4. The germline gives CDR1 MNHEY, CDR2 SVGAGI. In nucleotides, the CDR3 is TGTGCCAGCAGTTACCGGGACAGGGCTGACGAGCAGTACTTC. This encodes CASSYRDRADEQYF.

The chain carries TRBV29-1 and TRBJ2-3; 8 bases fit TRBD2. Germline V gene data show CDR1 as SQVTM and CDR2 as ANQGSEA. With V trimmed by 4 bases and J by 5 bases, 8 bases remained unmatched. The CDR3 is made up of 14 amino acids. The CDR3 here is CSVVPAGVVDTQYF. The DNA of the CDR3 is TGCAGCGTTGTTCCAGCGGGAGTCGTAGATACGCAGTATTTT.

The chain recombines TRBV6-1 with TRBJ2-7; 11 bases fit TRBD2. The CDR3 covers 15 residues. The V gene's germline CDR1 is MNHNS and CDR2 SASEGT. J gave up 11 bases and V 7 bases, and 16 bases lay outside the gene matches. CDR3 in amino acids: CASTTSGSTSPKKYF. DNA for the CDR3: TGTGCCAGCACCACTAGCGGGAGTACATCCCCGAAGAAGTACTTC.

This chain uses TRBV5-4 with TRBJ2-1; TRBD2 matches 12 bases. Germline CDR1 and CDR2: SGHNT and YYREEE (reference sequence). V lost 4 bases to trimming and J lost 6 bases; unmatched junction nucleotides: 5. The CDR3 has 15 amino acids. The CDR3 region has the DNA TGTGCCAGCAGCATACCGACTAGCGGGGGCAATGAGCAGTTCTTC. Its protein is CASSIPTSGGNEQFF.

The chain combines TRBV18 with TRBJ2-7; tentative D call: TRBD1 (6 bases). From germline, CDR1 is KGHSH and CDR2 LQKENI. The CDR3 is 13 residues long. The V and J ends lost 3 bases and 0 bases respectively, with 6 bases between them. CDR3 sequence (DNA): TGTGCCAGCTCACCGGACAGCTCCTACGAGCAGTACTTC. This sequence encodes CASSPDSSYEQYF.

The gene calls are TRBV2 and TRBJ2-7, with TRBD1 as a possible D gene (6 bases). Trimming took off 4 bases at V and 1 base at J, with 14 bases between the two ends. CDR3 length: 15 amino acids. In germline, CDR1 is SNHLY, CDR2 FYNNEI. In DNA form, the CDR3 reads TGTGCCAGCAGTGGCCCGGGACACCCGTCCTACGAGCAGTACTTC. This gives the protein CASSGPGHPSYEQYF.

The chain links TRBV9 to TRBJ2-1; unclear D gene. The CDR3 contains 15 residues. V lost 0 bases and J lost 4, with 11 bases in between. Looked up from germline, CDR1 is SGDLS and CDR2 is YYNGEE. Here the CDR3 reads CASSVDPTVYNEQFF. DNA for the CDR3: TGTGCCAGCAGCGTAGATCCCACCGTGTACAATGAGCAGTTCTTC.

The chain has TRBV7-9 and TRBJ2-7; the D is unclear. Trimming shortened V by 2 bases and J by 4 bases, and 12 bases separated the two germline ends. This CDR3 spans 14 amino acids. Germline CDR1 is SEHNR and CDR2 is FQNEAQ (reference sequence). The CDR3 protein is CASSLTTSAYEQYF. The CDR3 DNA follows: TGTGCCAGCAGCTTAACCACATCCGCGTACGAGCAGTACTTC.

This sequence joins TRBV29-1 and TRBJ2-2; D may be TRBD1 (5 bases). The CDR3 spans 12 residues. The V end lost 7 bases, the J end lost 6 bases, and 12 bases lay between the germline ends. Germline loops: CDR1 SQVTM, CDR2 ANQGSEA. CDR3 loop: CSADQGPGELFF. Written as DNA, the CDR3 is TGCAGCGCTGACCAGGGTCCCGGGGAGCTGTTTTTT.

The rearrangement uses TRBV10-3 and TRBJ2-1; D is tentatively TRBD1 or TRBD2 (5 bases each). V lost 0 bases and J 2 bases, leaving 14 bases between the germline ends. CDR1 and CDR2 (germline): ENHRY, SYGVKD. CDR3 length equals 17 residues. CDR3: CAISESLRGRTYNEQFF. The CDR3 region has the DNA TGTGCCATCAGTGAGTCGTTGAGGGGCCGTACCTACAATGAGCAGTTCTTC.

V gene TRBV7-9 combines with J gene TRBJ1-1; D remains unclear. This CDR3 has 14 residues. V dropped 5 bases and J dropped 7 bases, with 17 bases sitting between them. Germline V gene sequence: CDR1 SEHNR, CDR2 FQNEAQ (reference sequence). The CDR3 spells CASSPSSTPFEAFF. CDR3 DNA sequence: TGTGCCAGCAGCCCATCCTCAACCCCTTTTGAAGCTTTCTTT.

This chain joins TRBV5-5 and TRBJ1-2; possible D gene TRBD1, 6 bases. Per germline, CDR1 SGHKS and CDR2 YYEKEE (reference sequence). This CDR3 has 15 residues. V dropped 0 bases and J dropped 2 bases, with 11 bases sitting between them. This chain's CDR3 is CASSLAGGANYGYTF. The CDR3, as DNA: TGTGCCAGCAGCTTGGCGGGGGGCGCGAACTATGGCTACACCTTC.

This clone was seen just once. V usage is TRBV27 and J usage is TRBJ2-1, with 13 bases aligning to TRBD2. This CDR3 contains 17 residues. CDR1 is MNHEY and CDR2 is SMNVEV in the germline V gene (reference sequence). V gave up 5 bases and J gave up 12 bases; unmatched junction bases: 16. DNA for the CDR3: TGTGCCAGCAGTCCTTACGGTACTAGCGGGAGGGAGTTGGGGCAGTTCTTC. Translation gives CASSPYGTSGRELGQFF.